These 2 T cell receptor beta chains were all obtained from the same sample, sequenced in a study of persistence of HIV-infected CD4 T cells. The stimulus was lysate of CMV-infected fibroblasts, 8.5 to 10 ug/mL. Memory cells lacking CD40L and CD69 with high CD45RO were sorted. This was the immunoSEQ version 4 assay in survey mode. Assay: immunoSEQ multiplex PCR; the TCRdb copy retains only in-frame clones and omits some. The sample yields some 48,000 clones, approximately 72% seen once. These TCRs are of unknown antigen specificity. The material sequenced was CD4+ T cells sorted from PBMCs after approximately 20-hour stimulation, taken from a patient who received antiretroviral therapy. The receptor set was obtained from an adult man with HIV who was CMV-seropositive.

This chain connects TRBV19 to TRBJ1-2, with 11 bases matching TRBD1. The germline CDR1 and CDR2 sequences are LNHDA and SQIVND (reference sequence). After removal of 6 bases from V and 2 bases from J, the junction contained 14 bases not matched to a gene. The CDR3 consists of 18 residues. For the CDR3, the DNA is TGTGCCAGTAGCCAACCGGGACAGGGGGTTGCCGGGAACTATGGCTACACCTTC. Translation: CASSQPGQGVAGNYGYTF.

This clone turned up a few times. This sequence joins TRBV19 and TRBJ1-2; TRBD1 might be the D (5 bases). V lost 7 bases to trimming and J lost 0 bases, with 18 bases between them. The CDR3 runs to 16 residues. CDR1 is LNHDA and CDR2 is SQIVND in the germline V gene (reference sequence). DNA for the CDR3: TGTGCCAGTAAACGGGACCAGCCTTTCCCTAACTATGGCTACACCTTC. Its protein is CASKRDQPFPNYGYTF.